This section outlines one T cell receptor (beta chain) sequence together with its context. The target antigen is unknown. The CDR3 is made up of 15 amino acids. Trimming removed 1 base from V and 1 base from J; junction bases left unmatched: 3. CDR1 and CDR2 from the germline V gene are SEHNR and FQNEAQ (reference sequence). This entry is derived from a study of cytomegalovirus exposure and HLA in healthy donors. Study-level findings and limits: Later work showed greater clonal expansion in HLA-associated TCR beta chains than in equally common others.

The PCR had 60 Vbeta and 13 Jbeta primers. Some clones are missing from TCRdb's copy, which holds only in-frame ones; the method was immunoSEQ multiplex PCR. The table has 150,000 to 200,000 clones, approximately 84% seen once. This clonotype was sampled from a woman aged 25 to 45 in good health and CMV-seropositive. V gene TRBV7-9 combines with J gene TRBJ1-2; 7 positions agree with TRBD1. The specimen sequenced was PBMCs. The CDR3 loop reads CASSLVGTVNYGYTF. The CDR3 DNA reads TGTGCCAGCAGCTTAGTCGGGACAGTTAACTATGGCTACACCTTC.